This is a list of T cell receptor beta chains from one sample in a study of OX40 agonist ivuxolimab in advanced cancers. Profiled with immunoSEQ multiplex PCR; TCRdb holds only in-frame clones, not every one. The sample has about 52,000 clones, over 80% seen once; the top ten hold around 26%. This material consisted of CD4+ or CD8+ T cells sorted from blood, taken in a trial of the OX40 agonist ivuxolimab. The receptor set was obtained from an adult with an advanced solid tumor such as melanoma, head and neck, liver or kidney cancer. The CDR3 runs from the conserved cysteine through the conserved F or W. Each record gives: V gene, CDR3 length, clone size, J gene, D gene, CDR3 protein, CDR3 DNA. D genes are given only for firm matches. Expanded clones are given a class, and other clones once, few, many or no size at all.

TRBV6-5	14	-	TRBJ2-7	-	CASSYVGLAYEQYF	TGTGCCAGCAGTTACGTAGGACTCGCCTACGAGCAGTACTTC
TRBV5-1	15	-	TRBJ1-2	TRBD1	CASSPRQGKDYGYTF	TGCGCCAGCAGCCCAAGACAGGGGAAAGACTATGGCTACACCTTC
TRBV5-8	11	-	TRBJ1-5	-	CASSLHRPQHF	TGTGCCAGCAGCCTCCATAGGCCCCAGCATTTT
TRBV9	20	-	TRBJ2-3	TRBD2	CASSVGFGVASGTSTDTQYF	TGTGCCAGCAGCGTAGGTTTTGGGGTGGCTAGCGGAACTAGCACAGATACGCAGTATTTT
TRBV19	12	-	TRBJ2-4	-	CASRGGKNIQYF	TGTGCCAGTAGGGGGGGCAAAAACATTCAGTACTTC
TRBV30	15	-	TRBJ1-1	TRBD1	CAWSGQQGFNTEAFF	TGTGCCTGGAGTGGGCAACAGGGGTTTAACACTGAAGCTTTCTTT
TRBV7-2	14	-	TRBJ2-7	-	CASSPQGGGEEQYF	TGTGCCAGCAGCCCCCAGGGGGGAGGAGAGGAGCAGTACTTC
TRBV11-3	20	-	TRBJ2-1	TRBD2	CASSPSKAGGPETLRSEQFF	TGTGCCAGCAGCCCTTCCAAAGCGGGAGGGCCGGAGACTCTTAGGAGTGAGCAGTTCTTC
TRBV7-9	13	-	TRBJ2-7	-	CASSPGPSYEQYF	TGTGCCAGCAGCCCGGGACCCTCCTACGAGCAGTACTTC
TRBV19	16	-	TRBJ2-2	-	CASSIPHAFNTGELFF	TGTGCCAGTAGTATACCACACGCCTTTAACACCGGGGAGCTGTTTTTT
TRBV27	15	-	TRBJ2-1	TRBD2	CVSRVAGEGYNEQFF	TGTGTCAGCAGGGTAGCGGGAGAGGGGTACAATGAGCAGTTCTTC
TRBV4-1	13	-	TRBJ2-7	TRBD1	CASSTGVSYEQYF	TGCGCCAGCAGCACAGGGGTCTCCTACGAGCAGTACTTC
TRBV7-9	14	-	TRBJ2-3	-	CASSPLGATDTQYF	TGTGCCAGCAGCCCTCTAGGGGCCACAGATACGCAGTATTTT
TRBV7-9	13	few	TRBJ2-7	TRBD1	CASSWDSSLEQYF	TGTGCCAGCAGCTGGGACAGCTCCCTAGAGCAGTACTTC
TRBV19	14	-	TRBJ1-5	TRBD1	CASSLTGGNQPQHF	TGTGCCAGTAGCCTCACAGGGGGCAATCAGCCCCAGCATTTT
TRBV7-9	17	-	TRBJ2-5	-	CASSLIFEEVEQETQYF	TGTGCCAGCAGCTTGATTTTCGAGGAGGTGGAACAAGAGACCCAGTACTTC
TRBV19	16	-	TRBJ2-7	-	CASSIKSSPTLYEQYF	TGTGCCAGTAGTATCAAGAGCTCCCCCACCCTCTACGAGCAGTACTTC
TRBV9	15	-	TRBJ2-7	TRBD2	CASSVGWGGMYEQYF	TGTGCCAGCAGCGTAGGATGGGGGGGTATGTACGAGCAGTACTTC